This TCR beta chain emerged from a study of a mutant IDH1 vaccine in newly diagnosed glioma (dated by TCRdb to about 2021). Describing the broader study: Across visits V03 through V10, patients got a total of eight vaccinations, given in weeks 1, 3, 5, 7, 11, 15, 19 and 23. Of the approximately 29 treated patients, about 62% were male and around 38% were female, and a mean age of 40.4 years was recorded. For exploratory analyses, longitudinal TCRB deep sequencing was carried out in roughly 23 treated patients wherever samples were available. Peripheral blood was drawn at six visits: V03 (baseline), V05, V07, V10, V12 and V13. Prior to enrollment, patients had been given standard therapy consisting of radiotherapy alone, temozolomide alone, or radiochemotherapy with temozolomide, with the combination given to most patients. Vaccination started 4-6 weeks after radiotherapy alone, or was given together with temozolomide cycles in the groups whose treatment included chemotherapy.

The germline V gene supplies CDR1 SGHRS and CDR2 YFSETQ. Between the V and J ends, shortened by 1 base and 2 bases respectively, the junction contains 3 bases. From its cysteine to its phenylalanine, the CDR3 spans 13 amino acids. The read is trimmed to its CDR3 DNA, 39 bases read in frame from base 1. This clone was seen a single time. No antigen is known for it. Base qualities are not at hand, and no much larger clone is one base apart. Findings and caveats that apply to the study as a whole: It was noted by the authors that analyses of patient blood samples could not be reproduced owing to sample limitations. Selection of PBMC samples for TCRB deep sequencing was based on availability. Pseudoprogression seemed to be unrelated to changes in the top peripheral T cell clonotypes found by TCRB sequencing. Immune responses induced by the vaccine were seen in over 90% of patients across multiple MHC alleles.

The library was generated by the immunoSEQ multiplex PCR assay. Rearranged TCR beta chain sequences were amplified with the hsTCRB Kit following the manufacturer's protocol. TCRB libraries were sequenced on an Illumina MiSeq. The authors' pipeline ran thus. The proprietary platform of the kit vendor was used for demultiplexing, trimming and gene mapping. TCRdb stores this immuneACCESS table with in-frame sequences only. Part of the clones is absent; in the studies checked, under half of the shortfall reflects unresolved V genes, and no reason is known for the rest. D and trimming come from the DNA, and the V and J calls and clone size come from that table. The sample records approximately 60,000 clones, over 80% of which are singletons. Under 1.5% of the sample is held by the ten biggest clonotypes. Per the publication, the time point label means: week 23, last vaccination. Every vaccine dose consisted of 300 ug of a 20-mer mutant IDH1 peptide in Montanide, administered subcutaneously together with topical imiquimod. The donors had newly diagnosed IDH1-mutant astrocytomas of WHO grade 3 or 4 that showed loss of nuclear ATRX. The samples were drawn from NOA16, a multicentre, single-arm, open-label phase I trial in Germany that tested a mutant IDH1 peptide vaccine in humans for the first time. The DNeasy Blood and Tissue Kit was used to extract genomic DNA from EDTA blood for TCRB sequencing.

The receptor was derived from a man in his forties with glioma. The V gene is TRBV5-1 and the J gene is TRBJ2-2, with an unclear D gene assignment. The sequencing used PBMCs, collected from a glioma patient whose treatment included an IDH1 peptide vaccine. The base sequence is TGCGCCAGCAGCTTGACTAACACCGGGGAGCTGTTTTTT. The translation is CASSLTNTGELFF.